Listed below are T cell receptor beta chains from one sample, sequenced in a study of cytomegalovirus exposure and HLA in healthy donors. Repertoires were generated with immunoSEQ multiplex PCR, while TCRdb's copy carries only in-frame clones and drops some. This sample has tens of thousands of clones, with approximately 93% found just once. Material for sequencing was PBMCs. The receptors stem from a man in his late teens or twenties in good health and CMV-seropositive. Each CDR3 is given with its conserved first and last residue. Fields, in order: D gene, J gene, V gene, clone size, CDR3 DNA, CDR3 protein. D genes are given only for firm matches. Clone sizes are given selectively: once, few, many, or a class where the clone is expanded.

>-|TRBJ1-5|TRBV4-1|-
TGCGCCAGCAGCCAGGTCCTCGGACAGAGTCAGCCCCAGCATTTT
CASSQVLGQSQPQHF
>-|TRBJ1-2|TRBV4-1|-
TGCGCCAGCAGCCAAGAGGGGAGTCCTAACTATGGCTACACCTTC
CASSQEGSPNYGYTF
>TRBD1|TRBJ2-7|TRBV5-6|-
TGTGCCAGCAGCTTCACACCGGGACAGGGCTACGAGCAGTACTTC
CASSFTPGQGYEQYF
>-|TRBJ1-1|TRBV30|-
TGTGCCTGGAGTGCTGGACAGATAACTGAAGCTTTCTTT
CAWSAGQITEAFF
>-|TRBJ2-2|TRBV7-3|-
TGTGCCAGCAGCCCACAGGGCGCCACCGGGGAGCTGTTTTTT
CASSPQGATGELFF
>-|TRBJ1-1|TRBV7-9|-
TGTGCCAGCAGCTTAGCAGGAGGACTTCCGAGAAAAGCTTTCTTT
CASSLAGGLPRKAFF
>TRBD1|TRBJ1-5|TRBV28|-
TGTGCCAGCAACCTCAGGGGGCCTCAGCCCCAGCATTTT
CASNLRGPQPQHF
>-|TRBJ2-1|TRBV4-1|-
TGCGCCAGCAGCCCCCTAGCGTGGGCCTACAATGAGCAGTTCTTC
CASSPLAWAYNEQFF
>-|TRBJ2-7|TRBV21-1|-
TGTGCCAGCAACAGGACTAGCGGTTCCTACGAGCAGTACTTC
CASNRTSGSYEQYF
>-|TRBJ2-6|TRBV10-1|-
TGCGCCAGCAGTGTTAGGAGCTCTGGGGCCAACGTCCTGACTTTC
CASSVRSSGANVLTF
>TRBD1|TRBJ1-1|TRBV29-1|-
TGCAGCGTTACCGGGACAGGGGGCACTGAAGCTTTCTTT
CSVTGTGGTEAFF
>TRBD2|TRBJ2-2|TRBV11-2|-
TGTGCCAGCCCAAGCGGGGTAGCGGGGGACACCGGGGAGCTGTTTTTT
CASPSGVAGDTGELFF
>-|TRBJ1-1|TRBV10-3|-
TGTGCCATCGGGGCTCCGAACACTGAAGCTTTCTTT
CAIGAPNTEAFF
>TRBD1|TRBJ2-1|TRBV7-3|once
TGTGCCAGCAGATCAGAAGGGACAGGGGTTATCGATGAGCAGTTCTTC
CASRSEGTGVIDEQFF
>-|TRBJ2-2|TRBV13|-
TGTGCCAGCAGCGGCACAGGGACCGGGGAGCTGTTTTTT
CASSGTGTGELFF
>-|TRBJ2-2|TRBV11-2|-
TGTGCCAGCAGCTTAGTACCGGGTAACACCGGGGAGCTGTTTTTT
CASSLVPGNTGELFF
>TRBD2|TRBJ2-3|TRBV7-9|-
TGTGCCAGCAGCTTACTTAGCGGGAGTCCAGATACGCAGTATTTT
CASSLLSGSPDTQYF
>-|TRBJ2-7|TRBV5-1|-
TGCGCCAGCAGCTTGGGAGCCGAGCAGTACTTC
CASSLGAEQYF
>TRBD2|TRBJ2-4|TRBV7-8|-
TGTGCCAGCAGCCCCCGGCTAGGTGTAGCGGGAGCTACCGGAATCCAGTACTTC
CASSPRLGVAGATGIQYF
>-|TRBJ2-7|TRBV23-1|-
TGCGCCAGTCCCACGGGACTTCACCCGAACGAGCAGTACTTC
CASPTGLHPNEQYF
>TRBD1|TRBJ2-4|TRBV7-2|-
TGTGCCAGCAGCTTAGCGGGACAGGGTATCGGCATTCAGTACTTC
CASSLAGQGIGIQYF
>TRBD2|TRBJ2-1|TRBV25-1|-
TGTGCCAGCAGAACTAATGAGCGGGAGGGGGGTCCCGAGCAGTTCTTC
CASRTNEREGGPEQFF
>TRBD1|TRBJ1-2|TRBV11-2|-
TGTGCCAGCAGCCCCTTACAGGGGGCTACTTATGGCTACACCTTC
CASSPLQGATYGYTF
>TRBD2|TRBJ2-1|TRBV5-4|-
TGTGCCAGCAGCGGGCCGGGACTAGCCCACAATGAGCAGTTCTTC
CASSGPGLAHNEQFF
>-|TRBJ1-5|TRBV28|-
TGTGCCAGCAGTTATGGATTGGGGGCTAGAGGTCAGCCCCAGCATTTT
CASSYGLGARGQPQHF
>-|TRBJ1-1|TRBV6-6|-
TGTGCCAGCACCTTGGGAGGAAGAACTGAAGCTTTCTTT
CASTLGGRTEAFF
>TRBD1|TRBJ1-5|TRBV19|-
TGTGCCAGTAGTATTCGACAGGGGGCCTTCAATCAGCCCCAGCATTTT
CASSIRQGAFNQPQHF
>TRBD1|TRBJ2-1|TRBV5-4|-
TGTGCCAGCAGCTTGACAACCGGGACAGGATACAATGAGCAGTTCTTC
CASSLTTGTGYNEQFF
>-|TRBJ2-5|TRBV7-3|-
TGTGCCAGCAGCTTAAGCCAGCAAGAGACCCAGTACTTC
CASSLSQQETQYF
>-|TRBJ2-3|TRBV6-5|-
TGTGCCAGCAGCCCCGGACAGATTAACACAGATACGCAGTATTTT
CASSPGQINTDTQYF
>-|TRBJ1-1|TRBV4-3|once
TGCGCCAGCAGCCAAGCCCCCGCGGGACCCAACACTGAAGCTTTCTTT
CASSQAPAGPNTEAFF
>TRBD1|TRBJ2-3|TRBV5-4|once
TGTGCCAGCAGAGGGACAGGGAATTTCGCAGATACGCAGTATTTT
CASRGTGNFADTQYF
>-|TRBJ2-1|TRBV7-9|-
TGTGCCAGCAGCTTAACCCTCCCGGGATACAATGAGCAGTTCTTC
CASSLTLPGYNEQFF
>-|TRBJ2-7|TRBV2|once
TGTGCCAGCAGTGAACATGACAGCTCCTACGAGCAGTACTTC
CASSEHDSSYEQYF
>-|TRBJ2-7|TRBV30|-
TGTGCCTGGAGAGAGTCCAACTCCTACGAGCAGTACTTC
CAWRESNSYEQYF
>TRBD2|TRBJ2-5|TRBV6-4|-
TGTGCCAGCAGTGAGCGAGCGGGGGAAGAGACCCAGTACTTC
CASSERAGEETQYF
>TRBD2|TRBJ2-3|TRBV6-1|-
TGTGCCAGCAGTGAAGCGGGTCTAGCGGGGGATTCAGATACGCAGTATTTT
CASSEAGLAGDSDTQYF
>-|TRBJ2-5|TRBV7-6|-
TGTGCCAGCAGCCCTCTCTCTAGCCTAGAAAGGGCGGAGACCCAGTACTTC
CASSPLSSLERAETQYF
>-|TRBJ2-7|TRBV28|once
TGTGCCAGCAGTTTGGGGGGCGAGCAGTACTTC
CASSLGGEQYF
>-|TRBJ1-2|TRBV6-6|-
TGTGCCAGCAGTTACGGGGCAGGGGACGGCTACACCTTC
CASSYGAGDGYTF
>-|TRBJ2-7|TRBV9|-
TGTGCCAGCAGCGTAGGGGGCAGCTCCTACGAGCAGTACTTC
CASSVGGSSYEQYF
>TRBD1|TRBJ1-4|TRBV7-3|-
TGTGCCAGCAGCTCATATGGGACAGGCGCAACTAATGAAAAACTGTTTTTT
CASSSYGTGATNEKLFF
>TRBD2|TRBJ2-2|TRBV7-3|-
TGTGCCAGCAGCTCGGGACTAGCGGGGGTTGGCACCGGGGAGCTGTTTTTT
CASSSGLAGVGTGELFF
>-|TRBJ1-6|TRBV18|few
TGTGCCAGCTCACCGACAGGCTATAATTCACCCCTCCACTTT
CASSPTGYNSPLHF
>TRBD2|TRBJ2-3|TRBV7-9|-
TGTGCCAGCAGCTTGCAACTGGCGGGGGGCACAGATACGCAGTATTTT
CASSLQLAGGTDTQYF
>-|TRBJ2-1|TRBV2|-
TGTGCCAGCATAGGACTGGCGGCCAGCTCCTACAATGAGCAGTTCTTC
CASIGLAASSYNEQFF
>-|TRBJ1-2|TRBV27|-
TGTGCCAGCAGTTTAAGGGGGGGCTATGGCTACACCTTC
CASSLRGGYGYTF